A single sample gave rise to the 19 T cell receptor beta chains below, sequenced in a study of Tregs in tolerant kidney transplant recipients. TCRdb's copy holds only in-frame clones and misses some; the assay was immunoSEQ multiplex PCR. The sample records 45,000 or so clones, approximately 89% being singletons. Recipients received nonmyeloablative bone marrow transplants from related graft donors, with transient mixed chimerism. Sequencing was performed on CD8+ T cells from blood (PBMCs), taken 12 months after the transplant. The origin of the receptors is a human patient who received a combined kidney and bone marrow transplant. Some T cells may have originated in the graft donor.

The J gene is TRBJ2-3, the V gene TRBV7-8, with D possibly TRBD1 on 5 matching bases. In germline, CDR1 is SGHVS, CDR2 FQNEAQ. V was trimmed by 5 bases and J by 8 bases, leaving 14 bases between them. The CDR3 has 13 amino acids. The DNA of the CDR3 is TGTGCCAGCAGCCCCGACAGTGGAGTTACGCAGTATTTT. This codes for CASSPDSGVTQYF.

A single count supports this clone. The V call is TRBV18, the J call TRBJ2-1; 8 positions agree with TRBD1. After removal of 3 bases from V and 7 bases from J, the junction contained 2 bases not matched to a gene. The CDR3 length is 13 residues. CDR1 is KGHSH and CDR2 is LQKENI in the germline V gene. Written as DNA, the CDR3 is TGTGCCAGCTCACCCACAGGGGGGAATGAGCAGTTCTTC. This sequence encodes CASSPTGGNEQFF.

The chain employs TRBV4-1 and TRBJ2-5; the match to TRBD2 covers 8 bases. The CDR3 consists of 16 residues. V lost 4 bases, J lost 4 bases, and 11 bases stayed unmatched. Per germline, CDR1 MGHRA and CDR2 YSYEKL. Here the CDR3 DNA reads TGCGCCAGCAGCCCTGCAAGCCCTAGCGGGTTAGAGACCCAGTACTTC. It yields the protein CASSPASPSGLETQYF.

The chain has TRBV7-9 and TRBJ1-2, with TRBD1 matching over 7 bases. Per germline, CDR1 SEHNR and CDR2 FQNEAQ (reference sequence). The V segment lost 5 bases and the J segment 1 base; nucleotides outside the gene matches: 13. This CDR3 is 17 amino acids long. The CDR3 protein is CASSTGETPDYNYGYTF. Here the CDR3 DNA reads TGTGCCAGCAGCACAGGGGAAACCCCAGATTATAACTATGGCTACACCTTC.

The rearrangement joins TRBV19 to TRBJ2-7, with TRBD1 matching 7 bases. Per germline, CDR1 LNHDA and CDR2 SQIVND (reference sequence). With V trimmed by 6 bases and J by 5 bases, 10 bases remained unmatched. The CDR3 has 14 residues. The CDR3 loop reads CASSGTGAVHEQYF. DNA for the CDR3: TGTGCCAGTAGCGGCACAGGGGCAGTCCACGAGCAGTACTTC.

The genes are TRBV27 and TRBJ1-2, with D hard to call. V was clipped by 5 bases and J by 4 bases, with 23 bases between them. The CDR3 is 17 amino acids. The germline gives CDR1 MNHEY, CDR2 SMNVEV (reference sequence). The CDR3 protein is CASSPSSTHLPLYGYTF. CDR3 DNA sequence: TGTGCCAGCAGTCCGTCCTCGACACATCTCCCCCTCTATGGCTACACCTTC.

V is TRBV7-9 and J is TRBJ1-5; 7 nucleotides align to TRBD1. The germline V gene encodes CDR1 SEHNR and CDR2 FQNEAQ (reference sequence). Trimming removed 6 bases from V and 0 bases from J; junction bases left unmatched: 11. The CDR3 sequence is 17 residues long. CDR3 amino acids: CASSYDGTELSNQPQHF. The CDR3 coding sequence is TGTGCCAGCAGTTATGACGGGACAGAACTTAGCAATCAGCCCCAGCATTTT.

The genes are TRBV9 and TRBJ1-5; TRBD1 matches at 9 bases. The CDR3 spans 14 residues. The V segment lost 4 bases and the J segment 6 bases; nucleotides outside the gene matches: 5. Germline values: CDR1 SGDLS, CDR2 YYNGEE. CDR3 in DNA: TGTGCCAGCAGCCGGACAGGGGAAGGTCAGCCCCAGCATTTT. Translating gives CASSRTGEGQPQHF. The variable domain in full, with the rest retrieved from reference TRBV9 and TRBJ1-5, is DSGVTQTPKHLITATGQRVTLRCSPRSGDLSVYWYQQSLDQGLQFLIQYYNGEERAKGNILERFSAQQFPDLHSELNLSSLELGDSALYFCASSRTGEGQPQHFGDGTRLSIL.

The CDR3 DNA is TGCAGCGTTGAATCATCGCCGGGCCAGTACTTC. Its protein product is CSVESSPGQYF. This chain connects TRBV29-1 to TRBJ2-5; D gene ambiguous. This CDR3 has 11 residues. The germline V gene encodes CDR1 SQVTM and CDR2 ANQGSEA. Deletions cut 2 bases from V and 10 bases from J, with 11 bases between.

The V call is TRBV7-5, the J call TRBJ2-1; the table's D gene call, TRBD1, was not cross checked with the DNA. TRBV7-5 is a known pseudogene. The CDR3 is 15 amino acids. CDR3 sequence (DNA): TGTGTCAGACCGCCGGACAGGGGTTGGGACAATGAGCAGTTCTTC. Its protein is CVRPPDRGWDNEQFF.

The CDR3 protein is CASRALQGGPEAFF. The CDR3 nucleotides are TGTGCCAGCAGGGCCCTACAGGGGGGCCCTGAAGCTTTCTTT. The rearrangement joins TRBV6-5 to TRBJ1-1; 8 positions match TRBD1. V shed 6 bases and J 6 bases; nucleotides not matched to a gene: 9. Germline V gene data show CDR1 as MNHEY and CDR2 as SVGAGI. The CDR3 extends over 14 amino acids.

This clone qualifies as medium-sized. The rearrangement links TRBV6-5 to TRBJ2-7; D gene unclear. Per germline, CDR1 MNHEY and CDR2 SVGAGI. This CDR3 region has 13 residues. Deletions cut 4 bases from V and 4 bases from J, with 11 bases between. The CDR3 region is CASSSTLSYEQYF. As DNA, the CDR3 is TGTGCCAGCAGTTCTACCCTCTCATACGAGCAGTACTTC.

This sequence joins TRBV4-3 and TRBJ2-1, with 9 bases fitting TRBD2. V shed 1 base, J shed 5 bases, and the junction held 6 bases outside the gene matches. CDR3 length: 16 residues. Germline CDR1 reads LGHNA; CDR2 reads YSLEER. Here the CDR3 DNA reads TGCGCCAGCAGCCAAGTTAGCGGGAGACCAAACAATGAGCAGTTCTTC. It is translated as CASSQVSGRPNNEQFF.

The chain recombines TRBV7-9 with TRBJ2-7; 8 bases map to TRBD2. Germline V lookup: CDR1 SEHNR, CDR2 FQNEAQ (reference sequence). Trimming removed 5 bases from V and 3 bases from J; junction bases left unmatched: 9. This CDR3 region has 15 residues. The CDR3 sequence: CASSDPLAGDYEQYF. Here the CDR3 DNA reads TGTGCCAGCAGCGACCCCCTAGCGGGCGACTACGAGCAGTACTTC.

The rearrangement joins TRBV19 to TRBJ2-5; D not certain. Trimming removed 2 bases from V and 4 bases from J, with 8 bases in between. Germline V gene sequence: CDR1 LNHDA, CDR2 SQIVND (reference sequence). The CDR3 contains 13 residues. CDR3 coding DNA: TGTGCCAGTAGTATACTACCCTCAGAGACCCAGTACTTC. Protein product: CASSILPSETQYF. The whole variable domain, filled in from reference TRBV19 and TRBJ2-5, reads DGGITQSPKYLFRKEGQNVTLSCEQNLNHDAMYWYRQDPGQGLRLIYYSQIVNDFQKGDIAEGYSVSREKKESFPLTVTSAQKNPTAFYLCASSILPSETQYFGPGTRLLVL.

This rearrangement joins TRBV5-1 to TRBJ2-7; 10 bases align to TRBD2. The J segment lost 5 bases and the V segment lost 0 bases, leaving 2 bases of the junction unmatched. Germline CDR1 reads SGHRS; CDR2 reads YFSETQ. The CDR3 has 14 amino acids. The CDR3 protein is CASSLELAGNEQYF. The CDR3 DNA is TGCGCCAGCAGCTTGGAACTAGCGGGGAACGAGCAGTACTTC.

Written as DNA, the CDR3 is TGTGCCTGGGGGAGTTACGAGCAGTACTTC. It is translated as CAWGSYEQYF. The V gene is TRBV30, the J gene TRBJ2-7, with D maybe TRBD2 (5 bases). CDR3 length equals 10 residues. V lost 5 bases and J lost 4, with 6 bases in between. CDR1 and CDR2 from the germline V gene are GTSNPN and SVGIG (reference sequence).

The gene calls are TRBV4-1 and TRBJ1-2; weak D call: TRBD1 (6 bases). V was cut by 4 bases and J by 4 bases, with 13 bases left in between. This CDR3 comprises 14 residues. Looked up from germline, CDR1 is MGHRA and CDR2 is YSYEKL. The CDR3 sequence is CASSPGQPSYGYTF. Written as DNA, the CDR3 is TGCGCCAGCAGCCCTGGACAGCCGAGCTATGGCTACACCTTC.

The rearrangement links TRBV4-1 to TRBJ2-2, with 10 bases lining up with TRBD2. CDR1 and CDR2 from the germline V gene are MGHRA and YSYEKL. With V trimmed by 0 bases and J by 1 base, 5 bases remained unmatched. This CDR3 has 18 residues. This CDR3 reads CASSQDLLAGGNTGELFF. The CDR3, as DNA: TGCGCCAGCAGCCAAGACCTCTTAGCGGGAGGGAACACCGGGGAGCTGTTTTTT.